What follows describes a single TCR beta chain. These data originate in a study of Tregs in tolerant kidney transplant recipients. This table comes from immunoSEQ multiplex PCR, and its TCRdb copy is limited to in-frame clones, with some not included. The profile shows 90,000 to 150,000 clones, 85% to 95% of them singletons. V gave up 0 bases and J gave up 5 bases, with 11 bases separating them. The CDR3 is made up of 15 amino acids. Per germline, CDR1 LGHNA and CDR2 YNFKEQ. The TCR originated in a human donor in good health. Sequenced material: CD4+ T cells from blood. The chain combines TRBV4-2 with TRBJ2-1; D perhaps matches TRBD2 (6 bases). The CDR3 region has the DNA TGTGCCAGCAGCCAAGATTGGGGACTCGACAATGAGCAGTTCTTC. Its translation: CASSQDWGLDNEQFF.